The source of this TCR beta chain is a study of OX40 agonist ivuxolimab in advanced cancers. On the study more broadly: Dose-escalation patients had hepatocellular carcinoma, melanoma, renal cell or head and neck cancer. The study reported partial responses in three patients: one hepatocellular carcinoma, two cutaneous melanoma.

Worth noting for this clone: What it recognizes is unknown.

Overall study findings and caveats: By week 6 at 0.1 to 3.0 mg/kg, blood CD4+ and CD8+ T cells had expanded clonally.

Only in-frame clones appear in the TCRdb table, and some are missing; sequencing was by immunoSEQ multiplex PCR. The profile covers about 40,000 clones, with approximately 86% appearing a single time and 2% to 3% taken by the ten largest. The CDR3 is made up of 15 amino acids. The germline gives CDR1 ENHRY, CDR2 SYGVKD. The ends were cut back, 3 bases at V and 4 bases at J, with 13 bases in the middle. The V and J genes are TRBV10-3 and TRBJ1-3; a possible D gene is TRBD1 (5 bases). The receptor was derived from an adult with an advanced solid tumor such as melanoma, head and neck, liver or kidney cancer. Sequencing was performed on CD4+ or CD8+ T cells sorted from blood, taken in a trial of the OX40 agonist ivuxolimab. The CDR3 DNA reads as TGTGCCATCAGTGACCCGCAGCGGGGGGGAAACACCATATATTTT. Amino acid sequence: CAISDPQRGGNTIYF.